A single sample is the source of the 15 T cell receptor beta chains below, sequenced in a study of T cells in narcolepsy. TCRdb keeps only in-frame clones here, not all; method: immunoSEQ multiplex PCR. The table shows fewer than 15,000 clones, with roughly nine tenths occurring only once. Sequenced input: CD45RA- memory CD4+ T cells from PBMCs. The receptors were gathered from a human donor with narcolepsy.

This chain links TRBV6-1 with TRBJ2-1; TRBD1 agrees at 8 bases. The germline V gene has CDR1 MNHNS and CDR2 SASEGT. The CDR3 totals 14 residues. V was pared by 8 bases and J by 6 bases, with 9 bases of the junction left unmatched. The CDR3 loop reads CASGRTGSINEQFF. The DNA for the CDR3 is TGTGCCAGCGGAAGGACAGGGTCCATCAATGAGCAGTTCTTC.

The chain recombines TRBV7-9 with TRBJ2-2, with 10 bases aligning to TRBD2. J gave up 3 bases and V 11 bases, and 3 bases lay outside the gene matches. Germline assignment: CDR1 SEHNR and CDR2 FQNEAQ (reference sequence). This CDR3 has 13 amino acids. The CDR3 is CAASGRDTGELFF. CDR3 in DNA: TGTGCCGCTAGCGGGAGAGACACCGGGGAGCTGTTTTTT.

This chain joins TRBV5-4 and TRBJ2-7; no reliable D call. The V end lost 3 bases, the J end lost 7 bases, and 11 bases lay between the germline ends. The CDR3 length is 12 residues. CDR1 is SGHNT, CDR2 YYREEE, per germline (reference sequence). For the CDR3, the DNA is TGTGCCAGCAGCTCGCCCCCCCGGGAGCAGTACTTC. Translated, it gives CASSSPPREQYF.

The chain carries TRBV28 and TRBJ1-2; a possible D gene is TRBD1 (5 bases). Looked up from germline, CDR1 is MDHEN and CDR2 is SYDVKM. Trimming shortened V by 6 bases and J by 2 bases, and 7 bases separated the two germline ends. The CDR3 totals 12 residues. The CDR3 region is CASRDINYGYTF. CDR3 sequence (DNA): TGTGCCAGCAGGGACATCAACTATGGCTACACCTTC.

V and J are TRBV6-4 and TRBJ2-1; D is ambiguous. Looked up from germline, CDR1 is MRHNA and CDR2 is SNTAGT. V gave up 4 bases and J gave up 9 bases, with 7 bases separating them. This CDR3 contains 11 residues. The CDR3 loop is CASSVLSEQFF. The CDR3 DNA is TGTGCCAGCAGTGTGCTCAGTGAGCAGTTCTTC.

This chain uses TRBV6-6 with TRBJ1-5; D is ambiguous. Germline CDR1 is MNHNY and CDR2 is SVGAGI (reference sequence). The V and J ends lost 0 bases and 6 bases respectively, with 12 bases between them. CDR3 length: 15 residues. DNA of the CDR3: TGTGCCAGCAGTTACTCGACTAGGGTAGGTCAGCCCCAGCATTTT. Its translation is CASSYSTRVGQPQHF.

This chain connects TRBV6-6 to TRBJ2-7; D uncertain. This CDR3 has 11 amino acids. Germline lookup yields CDR1 MNHNY and CDR2 SVGAGI (reference sequence). Deletions cut 5 bases from V and 7 bases from J, with 9 bases between. The CDR3 DNA reads as TGTGCCAGCAGTACCCCGCGGGAGCAGTACTTC. This encodes CASSTPREQYF.

V gene TRBV12-2 combines with J gene TRBJ2-5; the table's D gene call, TRBD2, was not cross checked with the DNA. TRBV12-2 is labeled a pseudogene. CDR3 length equals 15 residues. CDR3 sequence reads: CASRLWVAGQETQYF. CDR3 DNA sequence: TGTGCAAGTCGCTTATGGGTAGCGGGACAAGAGACCCAGTACTTC.

The J gene is TRBJ2-1, the V gene TRBV6-5; 9 bases are shared with TRBD2. The CDR3 sequence is 15 residues long. Germline lookup yields CDR1 MNHEY and CDR2 SVGAGI. V gave up 6 bases and J gave up 6 bases; unmatched junction bases: 9. CDR3 sequence: CASSRSGRQGNEQFF. In DNA form, the CDR3 reads TGTGCCAGCAGCCGTAGCGGGAGACAGGGCAATGAGCAGTTCTTC.

The chain uses TRBV30 and TRBJ1-1; 10 bases line up with TRBD1. The CDR3 loop spans 12 amino acids. CDR1 and CDR2 from the germline V gene are GTSNPN and SVGIG (reference sequence). Losses at the gene ends were 5 bases for V and 10 bases for J; bases not matched to a gene: 7. CDR3 sequence reads: CAWDRGRERAFF. The CDR3 DNA reads TGTGCCTGGGACAGGGGGCGAGAGCGAGCTTTCTTT.

The chain carries TRBV6-6 and TRBJ2-1; 8 bases line up with TRBD2. The CDR3 length is 16 residues. Germline V gives CDR1 MNHNY, CDR2 SVGAGI (reference sequence). Trimming cost V 6 bases and J 1 base; bases outside gene matches: 8. CDR3 nucleotide sequence: TGTGCCAGCAGAATAGCGGGGTTCGGATCCTACAATGAGCAGTTCTTC. It encodes CASRIAGFGSYNEQFF.

The chain employs TRBV9 and TRBJ2-3; possibly TRBD2 for D (6 bases). The CDR3 runs 16 residues. CDR1 SGDLS and CDR2 YYNGEE come from the germline V gene. Trimming took off 4 bases at V and 6 bases at J, with 21 bases between the two ends. The CDR3 here is CASSNRGTSGRDTQYF. Written as DNA, the CDR3 is TGTGCCAGCAGCAATCGCGGGACCTCGGGGAGGGATACGCAGTATTTT.

Details on this clone: At one boundary the junction diverges from the germline segment, which might be a read error. The chain uses TRBV2 and TRBJ1-6; D ambiguous. The CDR3 is 14 residues long. Germline values: CDR1 SNHLY, CDR2 FYNNEI. The CDR3 protein is CARSGQRIDSPLHF. Here the CDR3 DNA reads TGTGCCAGAAGTGGGCAGCGAATTGATTCACCCCTCCACTTT. Full variable domain (rest looked up from reference TRBV2 and TRBJ1-6): EPEVTQTPSHQVTQMGQEVILRCVPISNHLYFYWYRQILGQKVEFLVSFYNNEISEKSEIFDDQFSVERPDGSNFTLKIRSTKLEDSAMYFCARSGQRIDSPLHFGNGTRLTVT.

This clone was detected only once. The gene calls are TRBV28 and TRBJ1-4; D unresolved. Germline assignment: CDR1 MDHEN and CDR2 SYDVKM. CDR3 size: 14 residues. Trimming shortened V by 5 bases and J by 5 bases, and 12 bases separated the two germline ends. The CDR3 here is CASSPAAGNEKLFF. For the CDR3, the DNA is TGTGCCAGCAGTCCGGCCGCAGGAAATGAAAAACTGTTTTTT.

The chain has TRBV25-1 and TRBJ1-2, with 11 bases identical to TRBD1. This CDR3 has 18 amino acids. J gave up 3 bases and V 3 bases, and 12 bases lay outside the gene matches. From germline, CDR1 is MGHDK and CDR2 SYGVNS. CDR3 sequence (DNA): TGTGCCAGCAGTGATCTTCGGACAGGGGGCGTAGACTACTATGGCTACACCTTC. Amino acids: CASSDLRTGGVDYYGYTF.